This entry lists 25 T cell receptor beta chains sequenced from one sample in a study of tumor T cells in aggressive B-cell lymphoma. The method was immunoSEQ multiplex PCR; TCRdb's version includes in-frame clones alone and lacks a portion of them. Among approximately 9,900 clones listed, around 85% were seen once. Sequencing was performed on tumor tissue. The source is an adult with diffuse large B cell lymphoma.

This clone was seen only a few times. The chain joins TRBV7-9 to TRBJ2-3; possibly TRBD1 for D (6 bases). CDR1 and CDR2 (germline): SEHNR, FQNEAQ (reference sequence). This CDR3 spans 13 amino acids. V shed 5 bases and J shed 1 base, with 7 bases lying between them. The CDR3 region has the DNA TGTGCCAGCAGCCCAGGGGGCACAGATACGCAGTATTTT. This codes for CASSPGGTDTQYF.

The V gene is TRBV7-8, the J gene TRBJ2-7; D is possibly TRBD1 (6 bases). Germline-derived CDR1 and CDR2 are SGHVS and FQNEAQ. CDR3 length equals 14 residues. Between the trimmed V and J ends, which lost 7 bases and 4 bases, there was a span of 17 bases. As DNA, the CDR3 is TGTGCCAGCACCTACCCGACAGGACCGTACGAGCAGTACTTC. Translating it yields CASTYPTGPYEQYF.

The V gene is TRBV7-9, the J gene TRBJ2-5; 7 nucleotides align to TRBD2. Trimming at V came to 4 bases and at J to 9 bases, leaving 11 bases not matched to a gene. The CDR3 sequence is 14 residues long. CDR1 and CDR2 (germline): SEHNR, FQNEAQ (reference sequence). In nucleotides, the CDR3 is TGTGCCAGCAGCTCCGGGAGGACCGGTGGGGCCCAGTACTTC. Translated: CASSSGRTGGAQYF. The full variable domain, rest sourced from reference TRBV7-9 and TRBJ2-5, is DTGVSQNPRHKITKRGQNVTFRCDPISEHNRLYWYRQTLGQGPEFLTYFQNEAQLEKSRLLSDRFSAERPKGSFSTLEIQRTEQGDSAMYLCASSSGRTGGAQYFGPGTRLLVL.

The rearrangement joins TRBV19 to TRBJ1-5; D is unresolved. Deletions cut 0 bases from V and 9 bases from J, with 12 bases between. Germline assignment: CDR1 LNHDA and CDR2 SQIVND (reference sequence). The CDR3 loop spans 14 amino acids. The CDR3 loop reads CASSIDLAVGPQHF. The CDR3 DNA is TGTGCCAGTAGTATAGATCTGGCGGTCGGGCCCCAGCATTTT.

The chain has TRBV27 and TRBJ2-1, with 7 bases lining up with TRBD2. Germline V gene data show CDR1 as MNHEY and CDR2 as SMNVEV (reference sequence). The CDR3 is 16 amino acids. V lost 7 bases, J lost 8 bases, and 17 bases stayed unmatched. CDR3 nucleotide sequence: TGTGCCAGCATCCCTCCGGGCGGGAGAGGGAGGCATGAGCAGTTCTTC. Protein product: CASIPPGGRGRHEQFF.

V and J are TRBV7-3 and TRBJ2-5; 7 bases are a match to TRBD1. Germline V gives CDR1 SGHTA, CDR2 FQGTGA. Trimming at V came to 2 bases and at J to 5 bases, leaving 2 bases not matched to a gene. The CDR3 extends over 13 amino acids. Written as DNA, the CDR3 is TGTGCCAGCAGCTTAGACAGGGAGGAGACCCAGTACTTC. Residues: CASSLDREETQYF.

The CDR3: CSVTGGAKNIQYF. The DNA of the CDR3 is TGCAGCGTCACAGGGGGAGCCAAAAACATTCAGTACTTC. The chain is built from TRBV29-1 and TRBJ2-4; 8 positions agree with TRBD1. Germline V lookup: CDR1 SQVTM, CDR2 ANQGSEA. The V gene end was trimmed by 6 bases and the J gene end by 0 bases; junction bases not matched to a gene: 1. The CDR3 length is 13 residues.

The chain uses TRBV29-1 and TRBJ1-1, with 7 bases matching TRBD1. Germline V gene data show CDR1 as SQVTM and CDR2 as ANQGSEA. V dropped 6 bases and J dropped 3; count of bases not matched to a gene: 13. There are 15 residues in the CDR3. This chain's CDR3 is CSVLTAPTGYTEAFF. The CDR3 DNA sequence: TGCAGCGTCCTTACCGCCCCGACAGGGTACACTGAAGCTTTCTTT. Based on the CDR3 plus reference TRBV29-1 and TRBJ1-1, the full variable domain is SAVISQKPSRDICQRGTSLTIQCQVDSQVTMMFWYRQQPGQSLTLIATANQGSEATYESGFVIDKFPISRPNLTFSTLTVSNMSPEDSSIYLCSVLTAPTGYTEAFFGQGTRLTVV.

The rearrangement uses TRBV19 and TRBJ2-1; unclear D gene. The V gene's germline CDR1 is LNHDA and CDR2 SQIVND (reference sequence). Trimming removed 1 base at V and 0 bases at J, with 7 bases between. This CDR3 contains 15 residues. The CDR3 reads CASSIAPSSYNEQFF. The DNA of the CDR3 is TGTGCCAGTAGTATAGCTCCCAGCTCCTACAATGAGCAGTTCTTC. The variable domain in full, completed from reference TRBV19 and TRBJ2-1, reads DGGITQSPKYLFRKEGQNVTLSCEQNLNHDAMYWYRQDPGQGLRLIYYSQIVNDFQKGDIAEGYSVSREKKESFPLTVTSAQKNPTAFYLCASSIAPSSYNEQFFGPGTRLTVL.

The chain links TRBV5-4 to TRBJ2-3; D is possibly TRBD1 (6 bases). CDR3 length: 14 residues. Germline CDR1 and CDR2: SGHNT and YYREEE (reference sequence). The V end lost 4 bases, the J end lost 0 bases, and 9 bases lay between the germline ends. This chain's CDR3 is CASSPDRSTDTQYF. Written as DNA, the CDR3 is TGTGCCAGCAGCCCTGACAGGAGCACAGATACGCAGTATTTT.

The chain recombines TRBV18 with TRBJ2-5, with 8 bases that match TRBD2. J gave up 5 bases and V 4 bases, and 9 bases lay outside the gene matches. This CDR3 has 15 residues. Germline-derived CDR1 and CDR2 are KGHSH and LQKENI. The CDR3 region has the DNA TGTGCCAGCTCACGGGATAGCGGGATCTGGGAGACCCAGTACTTC. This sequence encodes CASSRDSGIWETQYF. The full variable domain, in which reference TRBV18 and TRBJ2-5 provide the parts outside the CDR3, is NAGVMQNPRHLVRRRGQEARLRCSPMKGHSHVYWYRQLPEEGLKFMVYLQKENIIDESGMPKERFSAEFPKEGPSILRIQQVVRGDSAAYFCASSRDSGIWETQYFGPGTRLLVL.

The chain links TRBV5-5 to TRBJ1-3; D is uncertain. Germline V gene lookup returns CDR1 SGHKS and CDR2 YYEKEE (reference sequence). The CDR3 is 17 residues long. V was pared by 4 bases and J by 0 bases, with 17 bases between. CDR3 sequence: CASSPTPGRNSGNTIYF. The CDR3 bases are TGTGCCAGCAGCCCTACCCCGGGTCGAAACTCTGGAAACACCATATATTTT. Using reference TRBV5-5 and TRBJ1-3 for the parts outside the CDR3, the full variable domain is DAGVTQSPTHLIKTRGQQVTLRCSPISGHKSVSWYQQVLGQGPQFIFQYYEKEERGRGNFPDRFSARQFPNYSSELNVNALLLGDSALYLCASSPTPGRNSGNTIYFGEGSWLTVV.

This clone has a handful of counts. The CDR3 DNA sequence: TGTGCCAGCAGCCTAAGCAGCACCGGGGAGCTGTTTTTT. It specifies CASSLSSTGELFF. The V call is TRBV7-3, the J call TRBJ2-2; D not certain. The CDR3 runs 13 residues. CDR1 and CDR2 (germline): SGHTA, FQGTGA. V shed 5 bases and J shed 4 bases, with 8 bases lying between them.

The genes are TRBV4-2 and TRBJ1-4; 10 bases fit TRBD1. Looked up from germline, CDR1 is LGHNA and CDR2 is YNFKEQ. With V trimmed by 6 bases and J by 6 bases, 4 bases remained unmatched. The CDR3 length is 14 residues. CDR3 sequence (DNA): TGTGCCAGCAGTCCCGGGACAGGGGATGAAAAACTGTTTTTT. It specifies CASSPGTGDEKLFF.

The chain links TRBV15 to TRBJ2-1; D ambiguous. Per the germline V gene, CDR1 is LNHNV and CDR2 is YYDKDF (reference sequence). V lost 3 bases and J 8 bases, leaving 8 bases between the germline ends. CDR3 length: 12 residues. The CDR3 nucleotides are TGTGCCACCAGCAGGTCTCTAGATGAGCAGTTCTTC. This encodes CATSRSLDEQFF.

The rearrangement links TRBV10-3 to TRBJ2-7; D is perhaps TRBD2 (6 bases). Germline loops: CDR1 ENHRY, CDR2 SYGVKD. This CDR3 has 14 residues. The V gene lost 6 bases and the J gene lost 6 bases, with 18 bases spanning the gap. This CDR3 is CAIRTAGSQSEQYF. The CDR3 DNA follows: TGTGCCATCAGAACTGCCGGGAGCCAAAGCGAGCAGTACTTC.

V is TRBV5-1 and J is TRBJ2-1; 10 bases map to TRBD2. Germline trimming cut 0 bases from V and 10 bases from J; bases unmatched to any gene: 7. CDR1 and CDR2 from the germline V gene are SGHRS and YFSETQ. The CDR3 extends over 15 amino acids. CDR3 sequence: CASSLALAGVSEQFF. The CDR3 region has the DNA TGCGCCAGCAGCTTGGCCCTAGCGGGAGTATCCGAGCAGTTCTTC.

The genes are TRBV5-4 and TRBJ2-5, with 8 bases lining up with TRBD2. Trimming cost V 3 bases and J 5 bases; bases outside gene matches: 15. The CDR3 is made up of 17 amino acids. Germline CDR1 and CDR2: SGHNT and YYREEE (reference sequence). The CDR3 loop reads CASSSPGGAGSGETQYF. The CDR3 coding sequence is TGTGCCAGCAGCTCCCCCGGGGGGGCAGGGTCGGGGGAGACCCAGTACTTC.

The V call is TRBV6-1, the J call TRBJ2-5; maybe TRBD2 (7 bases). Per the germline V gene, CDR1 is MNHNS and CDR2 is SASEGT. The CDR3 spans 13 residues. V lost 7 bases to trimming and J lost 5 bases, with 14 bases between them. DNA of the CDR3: TGTGCCAGCACCGAGGGGGGGATGGAGACCCAGTACTTC. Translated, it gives CASTEGGMETQYF.

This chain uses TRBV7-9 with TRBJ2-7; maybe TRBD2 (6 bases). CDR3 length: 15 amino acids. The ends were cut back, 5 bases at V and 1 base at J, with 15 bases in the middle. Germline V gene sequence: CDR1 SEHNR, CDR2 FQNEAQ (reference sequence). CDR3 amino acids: CASSPRDGPSYEQYF. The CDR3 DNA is TGTGCCAGCAGCCCGCGGGACGGCCCGTCCTACGAGCAGTACTTC.

CDR3: CASSLDREETQYF. The CDR3, as DNA: TGTGCCAGCAGCTTGGACAGGGAAGAGACCCAGTACTTC. This rearrangement joins TRBV5-4 to TRBJ2-5, with D perhaps TRBD1 (6 bases). Trimming cost V 0 bases and J 3 bases, with 6 bases left between them. Germline V gene lookup returns CDR1 SGHNT and CDR2 YYREEE (reference sequence). The CDR3 is 13 residues long.

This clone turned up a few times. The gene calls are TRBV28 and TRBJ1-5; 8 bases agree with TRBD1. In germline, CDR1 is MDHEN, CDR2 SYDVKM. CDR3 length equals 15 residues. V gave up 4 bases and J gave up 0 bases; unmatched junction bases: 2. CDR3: CASSSQGGSNQPQHF. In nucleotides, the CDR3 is TGTGCCAGCAGTTCACAGGGGGGTAGCAATCAGCCCCAGCATTTT.

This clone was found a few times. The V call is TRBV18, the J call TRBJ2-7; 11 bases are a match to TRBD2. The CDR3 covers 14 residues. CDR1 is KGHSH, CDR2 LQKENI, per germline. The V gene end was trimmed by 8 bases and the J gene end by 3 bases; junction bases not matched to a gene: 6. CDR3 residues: CASTRLAGHYEQYF. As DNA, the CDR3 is TGTGCCAGCACCCGACTAGCGGGGCACTACGAGCAGTACTTC. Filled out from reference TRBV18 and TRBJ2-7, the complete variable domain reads NAGVMQNPRHLVRRRGQEARLRCSPMKGHSHVYWYRQLPEEGLKFMVYLQKENIIDESGMPKERFSAEFPKEGPSILRIQQVVRGDSAAYFCASTRLAGHYEQYFGPGTRLTVT.

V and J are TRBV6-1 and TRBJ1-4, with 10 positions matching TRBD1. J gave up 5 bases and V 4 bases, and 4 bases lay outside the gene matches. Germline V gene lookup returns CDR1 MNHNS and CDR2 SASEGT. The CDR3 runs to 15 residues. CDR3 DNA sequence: TGTGCCAGCAGTGCTGACAGGGGGCCCAATGAAAAACTGTTTTTT. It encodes CASSADRGPNEKLFF.

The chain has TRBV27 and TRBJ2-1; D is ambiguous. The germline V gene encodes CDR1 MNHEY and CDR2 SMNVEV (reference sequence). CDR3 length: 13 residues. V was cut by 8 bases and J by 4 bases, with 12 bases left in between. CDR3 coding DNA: TGTGCCAGCCATACTACCTCGTACAATGAGCAGTTCTTC. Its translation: CASHTTSYNEQFF.